Here is one T cell receptor (beta chain) with its context. This clonotype has ten or more counts. No antigen is known for it. No base quality values were provided; no much bigger clone lies one nucleotide off. The healthy controls were volunteers from blood banks in Maryland, USA. Unsorted PBMC libraries were generated from 2 million PBMCs stored in RNAlater at -80 °C until RNA extraction. PBMCs were separated from peripheral blood using Ficoll-Hypaque density gradient centrifugation and then cryopreserved in liquid nitrogen. Looking up the germline V gene yields CDR1 SGHRS and CDR2 YFSETQ. Trimming removed 0 bases from V and 2 bases from J, leaving 19 bases between the germline ends. Counted from cysteine to phenylalanine, this CDR3 has 18 amino acids. Left in the record is the CDR3 DNA by itself, 54 bases read in frame from the first base. The entry originates in a study of neurological immune-mediated disorders (dated 2019 in TCRdb). Notes on the research overall: The study compared peripheral blood TCR-beta repertoires of HTLV-I-associated myelopathy (HAM/TSP) patients, multiple sclerosis patients and healthy controls using UMI-based sequencing. The roughly 99 TCR-beta libraries covered PBMC samples along with longitudinal samples, technical triplicates, and paired sorted CD4+ and CD8+ T-cell subsets. The cohort included about 70 subjects: about 15 with HAM/TSP, around 34 with multiple sclerosis, and some 20 healthy controls.

cDNA synthesis used template-switch 5'RACE with a primer carrying a 10-nucleotide random unique molecular identifier tagging each TCR transcript. Every sequencing run covered 15-18 subjects and yielded more than 200 million TCR-beta sequences. The RNeasy kit was used for extraction of total RNA. Using the KAPA Real-time Library Amplification kit, TCR-beta VDJ regions were amplified with primers for the TCR constant region and the 5'RACE anchor. Sample indexes and Illumina adaptors were added in a first PCR, and a second PCR then increased library yield. The roughly 650 bp TCR product was size-selected on a 2% E-gel SizeSelection system after Ampure bead purification. Library quality was checked on a Bioanalyzer, concentration was measured with Qubit, and libraries were quantified with the Kapa Library Quantification kit before pooling. Libraries were sequenced paired-end 2 x 150 bp on an Illumina HiSeq 2500. To increase sequence diversity, about 25-31% phiX was spiked into each library pool. The published analysis was carried out like this. The quality-filtered reads were processed with the UMI-based MiGEC pipeline, whose error correction step removed more than 80% of the raw TCR sequences. IMGT germline references were used for alignment of VDJ genes, and clonotypes were defined by a unique CDR3 amino acid sequence together with V-J genes. Clonal expansion, Shannon diversity and CDR3 relatedness (CalcPairwiseDistances, ClusterSamples) were evaluated with VDJtools, and phylogenetic trees were built with CLCbio workbench. Using coefficient-of-variation modelling across technical triplicates, the study counted a clone as expanded if it had at least 8 unique UMIs. Using fastp at Q25 and MiXCR, TCRdb reprocessed the public reads and kept productive beta chains. A single entry per CDR3 protein holds the most common genes and DNA from its merged rows. These V and J calls derive from TCRdb rather than the authors' analysis. The sample table records 30,000 to 40,000 distinct CDR3 sequences; roughly 7% of these occur just once. Jointly, the top ten make up around 4.4% of the sample.

What the study reported, not specific to this receptor: The highest TCR clonal expansion was observed in HAM/TSP patients, whereas the lowest was observed in MS patients, even when compared with healthy controls. No identical CDR3 amino acid sequences were shared among expanded clones across subjects, suggesting private TCR-beta repertoires in all groups.

The chain joins TRBV5-1 to TRBJ2-3; TRBD1 is possibly the D segment (6 matching bases). The origin of this receptor is a woman aged 40-49 years in good health. The sample taken for sequencing was PBMCs. CDR3 reads: CASSLVPRGEVATDTQYF. The nucleotide sequence reads TGCGCCAGCAGCTTGGTTCCCAGGGGCGAAGTCGCCACAGATACGCAGTATTTT.